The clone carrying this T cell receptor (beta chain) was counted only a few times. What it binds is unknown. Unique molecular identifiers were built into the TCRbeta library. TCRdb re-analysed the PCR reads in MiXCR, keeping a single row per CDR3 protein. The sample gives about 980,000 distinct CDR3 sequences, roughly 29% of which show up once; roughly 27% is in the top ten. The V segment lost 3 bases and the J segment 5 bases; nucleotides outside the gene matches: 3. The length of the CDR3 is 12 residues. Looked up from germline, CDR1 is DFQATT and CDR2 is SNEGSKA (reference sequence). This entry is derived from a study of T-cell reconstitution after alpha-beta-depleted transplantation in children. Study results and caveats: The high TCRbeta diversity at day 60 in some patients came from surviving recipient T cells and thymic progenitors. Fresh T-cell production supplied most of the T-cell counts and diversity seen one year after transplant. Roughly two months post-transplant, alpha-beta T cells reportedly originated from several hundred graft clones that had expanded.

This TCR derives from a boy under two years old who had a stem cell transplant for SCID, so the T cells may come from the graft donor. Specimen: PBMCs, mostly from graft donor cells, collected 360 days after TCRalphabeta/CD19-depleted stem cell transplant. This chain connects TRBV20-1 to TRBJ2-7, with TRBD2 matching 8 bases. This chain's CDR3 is CSASGGANEQYF. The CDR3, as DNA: TGCAGTGCTAGCGGGGGGGCGAACGAGCAGTACTTC.